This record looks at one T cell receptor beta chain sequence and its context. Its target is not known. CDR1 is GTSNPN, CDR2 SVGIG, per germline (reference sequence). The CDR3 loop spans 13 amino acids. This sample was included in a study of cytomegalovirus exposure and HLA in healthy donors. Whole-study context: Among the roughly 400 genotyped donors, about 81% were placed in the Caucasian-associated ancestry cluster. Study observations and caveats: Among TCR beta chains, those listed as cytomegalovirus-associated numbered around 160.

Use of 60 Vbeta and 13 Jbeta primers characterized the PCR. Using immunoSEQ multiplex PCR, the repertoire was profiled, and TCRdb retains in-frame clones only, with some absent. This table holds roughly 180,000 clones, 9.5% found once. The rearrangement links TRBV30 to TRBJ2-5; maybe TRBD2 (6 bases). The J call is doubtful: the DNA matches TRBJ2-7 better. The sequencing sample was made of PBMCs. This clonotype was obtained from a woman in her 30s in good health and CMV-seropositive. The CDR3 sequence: CAWSGGRPYEQYF. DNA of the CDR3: TGTGCCTGGAGTGGTGGGAGGCCCTACGAGCAGTACTTC.